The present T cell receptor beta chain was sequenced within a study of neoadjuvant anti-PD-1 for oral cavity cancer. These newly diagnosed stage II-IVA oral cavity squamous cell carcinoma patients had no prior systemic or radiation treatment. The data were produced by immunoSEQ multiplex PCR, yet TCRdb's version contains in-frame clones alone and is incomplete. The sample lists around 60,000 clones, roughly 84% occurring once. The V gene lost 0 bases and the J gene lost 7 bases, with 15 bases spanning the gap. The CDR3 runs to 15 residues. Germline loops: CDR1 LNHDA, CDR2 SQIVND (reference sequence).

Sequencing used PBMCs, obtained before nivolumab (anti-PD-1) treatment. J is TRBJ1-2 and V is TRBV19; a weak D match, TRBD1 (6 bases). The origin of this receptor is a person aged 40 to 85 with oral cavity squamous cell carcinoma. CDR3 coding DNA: TGTGCCAGTAGTATAGATCGAGGACAGCAACGTGGCTACACCTTC. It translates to CASSIDRGQQRGYTF.